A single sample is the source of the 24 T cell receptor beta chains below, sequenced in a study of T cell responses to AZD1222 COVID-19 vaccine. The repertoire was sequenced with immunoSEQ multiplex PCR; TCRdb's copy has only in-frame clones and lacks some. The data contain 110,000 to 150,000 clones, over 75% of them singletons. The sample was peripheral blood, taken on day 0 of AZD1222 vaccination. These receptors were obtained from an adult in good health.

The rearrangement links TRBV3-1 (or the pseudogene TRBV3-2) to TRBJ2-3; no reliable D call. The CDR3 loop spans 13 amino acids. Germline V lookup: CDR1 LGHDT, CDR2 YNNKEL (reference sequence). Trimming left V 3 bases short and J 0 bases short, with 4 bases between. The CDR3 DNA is TGTGCCAGCAGCCACTCCAGCACAGATACGCAGTATTTT. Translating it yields CASSHSSTDTQYF.

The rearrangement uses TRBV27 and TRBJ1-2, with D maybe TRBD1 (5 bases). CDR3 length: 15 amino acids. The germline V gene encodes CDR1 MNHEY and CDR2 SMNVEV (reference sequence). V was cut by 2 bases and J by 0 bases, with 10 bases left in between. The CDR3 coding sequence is TGTGCCAGCAGTTTAAGGTTGGGGGCTAACTATGGCTACACCTTC. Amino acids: CASSLRLGANYGYTF.

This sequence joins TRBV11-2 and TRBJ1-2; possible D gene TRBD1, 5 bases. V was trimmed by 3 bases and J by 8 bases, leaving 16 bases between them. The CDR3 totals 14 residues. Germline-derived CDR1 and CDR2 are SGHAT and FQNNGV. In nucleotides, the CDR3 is TGTGCCAGCAGCTTGGCTCCCCAGGGTTTAGGCTACACCTTC. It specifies CASSLAPQGLGYTF. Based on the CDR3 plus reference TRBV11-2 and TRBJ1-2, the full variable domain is EAGVAQSPRYKIIEKRQSVAFWCNPISGHATLYWYQQILGQGPKLLIQFQNNGVVDDSQLPKDRFSAERLKGVDSTLKIQPAKLEDSAVYLCASSLAPQGLGYTFGSGTRLTVV.

The CDR3 DNA reads TGTGCCAGCAGCTTAGGCCCGTGGACTGACAATTCACCCCTCCACTTT. Translated: CASSLGPWTDNSPLHF. The V call is TRBV9, the J call TRBJ1-6; D remains ambiguous. The CDR3 covers 16 residues. Trimming stripped 4 bases from V and 7 bases from J, with 18 bases between. From germline, CDR1 is SGDLS and CDR2 YYNGEE.

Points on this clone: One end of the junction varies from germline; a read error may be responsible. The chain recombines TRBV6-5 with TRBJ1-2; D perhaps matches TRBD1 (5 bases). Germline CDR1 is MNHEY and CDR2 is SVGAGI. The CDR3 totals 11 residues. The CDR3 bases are TGTGCCAGCACCCTTGGGGCAGGGAGGTACTTC. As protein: CASTLGAGRYF.

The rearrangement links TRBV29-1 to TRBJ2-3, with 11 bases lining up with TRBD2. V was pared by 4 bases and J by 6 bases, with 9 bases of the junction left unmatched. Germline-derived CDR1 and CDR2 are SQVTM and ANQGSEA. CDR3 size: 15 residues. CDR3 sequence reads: CSVVWGLAVGDTQYF. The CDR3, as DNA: TGCAGCGTTGTTTGGGGACTAGCGGTGGGGGATACGCAGTATTTT.

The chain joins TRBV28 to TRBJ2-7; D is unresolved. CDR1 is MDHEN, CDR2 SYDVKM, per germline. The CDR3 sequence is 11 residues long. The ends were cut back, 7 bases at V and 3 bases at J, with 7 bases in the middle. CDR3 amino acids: CASMGVYEQYF. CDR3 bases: TGTGCCAGCATGGGCGTCTACGAGCAGTACTTC.

CDR3 region: CASSVTTGGFLAKNIQYF. The DNA for the CDR3 is TGTGCCAGCAGCGTGACGACAGGAGGATTTCTAGCCAAAAACATTCAGTACTTC. V is TRBV9 and J is TRBJ2-4; maybe TRBD1 (6 bases). This CDR3 has 18 amino acids. The germline V gene has CDR1 SGDLS and CDR2 YYNGEE. With 2 bases removed from V and 0 bases from J, the gap between germline ends came to 18 bases.

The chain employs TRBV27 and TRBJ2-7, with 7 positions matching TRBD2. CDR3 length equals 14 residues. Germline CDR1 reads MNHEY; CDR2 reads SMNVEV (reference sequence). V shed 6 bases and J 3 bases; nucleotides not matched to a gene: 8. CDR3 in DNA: TGTGCCAGCAGCAGGGCACGCGGGGGCTACGAGCAGTACTTC. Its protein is CASSRARGGYEQYF.

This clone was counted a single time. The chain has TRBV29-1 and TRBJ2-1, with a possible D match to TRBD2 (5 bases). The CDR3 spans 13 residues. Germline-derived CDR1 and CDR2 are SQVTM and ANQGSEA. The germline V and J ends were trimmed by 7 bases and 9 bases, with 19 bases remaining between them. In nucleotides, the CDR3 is TGCAGCGCGGGAATGCCTTTAGTGGGTGAGCAGTTCTTC. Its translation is CSAGMPLVGEQFF.

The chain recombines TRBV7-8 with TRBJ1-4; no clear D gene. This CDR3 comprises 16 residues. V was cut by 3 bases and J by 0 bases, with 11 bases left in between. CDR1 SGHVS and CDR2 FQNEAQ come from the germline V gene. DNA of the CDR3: TGTGCCAGCAGCTTGTCGACCTGGGCAACTAATGAAAAACTGTTTTTT. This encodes CASSLSTWATNEKLFF.

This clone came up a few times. This CDR3 reads CASSRTAGGGTGELFF. DNA of the CDR3: TGTGCCAGCAGCCGAACGGCGGGAGGTGGCACCGGGGAGCTGTTTTTT. The chain uses TRBV7-9 and TRBJ2-2, with 8 bases fitting TRBD2. CDR3 size: 16 residues. The V gene's germline CDR1 is SEHNR and CDR2 FQNEAQ (reference sequence). Trimming cost V 5 bases and J 4 bases; bases outside gene matches: 9.

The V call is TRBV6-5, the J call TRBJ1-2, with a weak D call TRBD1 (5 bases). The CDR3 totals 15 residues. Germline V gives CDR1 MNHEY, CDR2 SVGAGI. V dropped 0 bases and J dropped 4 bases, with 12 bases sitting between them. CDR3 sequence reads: CASSYSREGLYGYTF. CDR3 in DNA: TGTGCCAGCAGTTACTCCAGGGAGGGTCTCTATGGCTACACCTTC.

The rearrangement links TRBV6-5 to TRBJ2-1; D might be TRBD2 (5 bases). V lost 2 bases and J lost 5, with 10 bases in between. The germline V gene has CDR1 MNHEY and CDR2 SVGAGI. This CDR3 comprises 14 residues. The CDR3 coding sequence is TGTGCCAGCAGTTACGGACTGGAAAACAATGAGCAGTTCTTC. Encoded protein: CASSYGLENNEQFF.

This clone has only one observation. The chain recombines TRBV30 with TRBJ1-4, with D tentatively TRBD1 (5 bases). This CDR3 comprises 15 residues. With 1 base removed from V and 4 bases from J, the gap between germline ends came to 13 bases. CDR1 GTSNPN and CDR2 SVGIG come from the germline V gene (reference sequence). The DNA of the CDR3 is TGTGCCTGGAGTGGGGTGACAGACATTAATGAAAAACTGTTTTTT. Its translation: CAWSGVTDINEKLFF.

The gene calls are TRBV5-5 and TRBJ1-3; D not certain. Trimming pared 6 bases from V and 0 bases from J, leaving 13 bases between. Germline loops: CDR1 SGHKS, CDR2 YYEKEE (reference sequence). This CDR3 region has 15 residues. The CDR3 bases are TGTGCCAGCAAGATACAGCCCAACTCTGGAAACACCATATATTTT. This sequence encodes CASKIQPNSGNTIYF.

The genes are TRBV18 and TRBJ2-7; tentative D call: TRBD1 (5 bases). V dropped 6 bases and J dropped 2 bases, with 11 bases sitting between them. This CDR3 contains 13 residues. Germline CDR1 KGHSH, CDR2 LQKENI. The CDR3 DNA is TGTGCCAGCTCGCCCAGGACACCCTACGAGCAGTACTTC. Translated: CASSPRTPYEQYF. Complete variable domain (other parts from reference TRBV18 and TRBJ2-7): NAGVMQNPRHLVRRRGQEARLRCSPMKGHSHVYWYRQLPEEGLKFMVYLQKENIIDESGMPKERFSAEFPKEGPSILRIQQVVRGDSAAYFCASSPRTPYEQYFGPGTRLTVT.

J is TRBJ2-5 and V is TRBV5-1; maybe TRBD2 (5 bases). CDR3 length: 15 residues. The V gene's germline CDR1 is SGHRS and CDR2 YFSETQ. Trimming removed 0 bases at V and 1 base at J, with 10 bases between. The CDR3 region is CASSLGASGQETQYF. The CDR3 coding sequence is TGCGCCAGCAGCTTGGGGGCCAGCGGCCAAGAGACCCAGTACTTC.

CDR3 residues: CASNPTGTTHGYTF. The CDR3 DNA follows: TGCGCCAGCAACCCCACCGGGACAACTCATGGCTACACCTTC. V is TRBV5-1 and J is TRBJ1-2; D perhaps matches TRBD1 (6 bases). Trimming stripped 6 bases from V and 6 bases from J, with 18 bases between. The CDR3 sequence is 14 residues long. CDR1 and CDR2 from the germline V gene are SGHRS and YFSETQ. The variable domain in full, completed from reference TRBV5-1 and TRBJ1-2, reads KAGVTQTPRYLIKTRGQQVTLSCSPISGHRSVSWYQQTPGQGLQFLFEYFSETQRNKGNFPGRFSGRQFSNSRSEMNVSTLELGDSALYLCASNPTGTTHGYTFGSGTRLTVV.

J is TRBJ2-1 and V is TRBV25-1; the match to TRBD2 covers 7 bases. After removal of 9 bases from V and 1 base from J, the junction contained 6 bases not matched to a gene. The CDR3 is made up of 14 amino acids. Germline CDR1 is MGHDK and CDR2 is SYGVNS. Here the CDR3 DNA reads TGTGCCAGTTCGAAGGGAGGGTCCTACAATGAGCAGTTCTTC. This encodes CASSKGGSYNEQFF.

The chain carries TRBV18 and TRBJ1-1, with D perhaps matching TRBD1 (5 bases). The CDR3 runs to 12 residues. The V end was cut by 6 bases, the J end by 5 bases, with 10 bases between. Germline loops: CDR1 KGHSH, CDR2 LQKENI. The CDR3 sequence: CASSPGVTEAFF. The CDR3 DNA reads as TGTGCCAGCTCCCCGGGGGTAACTGAAGCTTTCTTT.

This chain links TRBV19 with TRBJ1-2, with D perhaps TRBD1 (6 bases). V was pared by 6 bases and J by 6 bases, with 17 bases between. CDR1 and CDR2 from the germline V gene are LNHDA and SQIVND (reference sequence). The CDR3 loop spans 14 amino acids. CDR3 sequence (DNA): TGTGCCAGTAGCCTCGGATACGGGGGCCATGGCTACACCTTC. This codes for CASSLGYGGHGYTF.

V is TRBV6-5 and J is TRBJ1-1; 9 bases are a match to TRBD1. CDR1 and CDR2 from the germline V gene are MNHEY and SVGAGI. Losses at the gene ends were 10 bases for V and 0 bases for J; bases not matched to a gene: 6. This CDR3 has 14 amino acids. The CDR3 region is CATMTGGLNTEAFF. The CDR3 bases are TGTGCCACCATGACAGGGGGGTTGAACACTGAAGCTTTCTTT.

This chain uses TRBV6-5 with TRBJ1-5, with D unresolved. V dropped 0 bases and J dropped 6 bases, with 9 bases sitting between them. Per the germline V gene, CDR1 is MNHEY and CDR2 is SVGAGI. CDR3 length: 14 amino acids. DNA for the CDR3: TGTGCCAGCAGTTACTCTGGCTCGGCTCAGCCCCAGCATTTT. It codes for CASSYSGSAQPQHF.